This paragraph covers one TCR beta chain sequence. The antigen remains unidentified. Diagnoses were established using clinical symptoms, serum thyroxine and TRAb, thyroid ultrasound and orbital computed tomography. PBMCs were sourced from less than 13 ml fresh peripheral blood. The V end lost 2 bases, the J end lost 4 bases, and 14 bases lay between the germline ends. The CDR3 sequence is 15 residues long. CDR1 is SGHTA, CDR2 FQGNSA, per germline. The sample comes from a study of T cells in Graves' hyperthyroidism and ophthalmopathy. Study-level background: At the time of initial diagnosis and before any treatment, peripheral blood was collected. Study-level points and caveats: Blood shared most expanded thyroid clonotypes above 0.001.

The source material, RNA transcripts, was used to amplify TCR beta CDR3 regions. The TCR CDR3 was amplified in a first-round RT-PCR using the HTBI primer set. TCRdb reprocessed the multiplex PCR reads with MiXCR, giving one entry per CDR3 protein. The sample has roughly 500,000 distinct CDR3 sequences, roughly 16% seen once. Input material: blood. This sequence joins TRBV7-2 and TRBJ1-2; possibly TRBD1 for D (5 bases). This clonotype originated in a woman in her twenties or thirties with Graves' ophthalmopathy. As DNA, the CDR3 is TGTGCCAGCAGCTTAAATTCGCGAGGGGCCTATGGCTACACCTTC. It encodes CASSLNSRGAYGYTF.